The next 25 T cell receptor beta chains were all read from a single sample in a study of blood T cell repertoires in COVID-19. Data came from immunoSEQ multiplex PCR; TCRdb stores just in-frame clones and leaves some out. The repertoire consists of about 150,000 clones, with roughly 80% occurring once and the leading ten covering approximately 10%. Specimen: peripheral blood. These receptors were obtained from a man aged 65-85 years with active or convalescent COVID-19.

The chain recombines TRBV24-1 with TRBJ2-1, with D tentatively TRBD1 (5 bases). The CDR3 runs 18 residues. The germline CDR1 and CDR2 sequences are KGHDR and SFDVKD. The V and J ends lost 5 bases and 10 bases respectively, with 29 bases between them. The CDR3: CATSGGRVKGLRTTEQFF. The DNA of the CDR3 is TGTGCCACCAGTGGGGGCCGGGTCAAAGGGCTGCGGACGACGGAGCAGTTCTTC.

This chain uses TRBV7-2 with TRBJ1-1, with D uncertain. This CDR3 region has 15 residues. Germline CDR1 SGHTA, CDR2 FQGNSA. Trimming took 1 base from V and 0 from J, leaving 9 bases between them. The CDR3 nucleotides are TGTGCCAGCAGCTTAGAGGCCGGAGTGAACACTGAAGCTTTCTTT. Translating gives CASSLEAGVNTEAFF.

The V gene is TRBV29-1, the J gene TRBJ2-7; a possible D gene is TRBD2 (6 bases). V was trimmed by 6 bases and J by 7 bases, leaving 19 bases between them. Germline CDR1 is SQVTM and CDR2 is ANQGSEA. The length of the CDR3 is 13 residues. DNA for the CDR3: TGCAGCGTCGCGGGGAGGACGGTTGGGGAGCAGTACTTC. Protein product: CSVAGRTVGEQYF.

This clone occurred once. The chain has TRBV7-9 and TRBJ2-5; D not certain. This CDR3 spans 13 amino acids. Deletions cut 1 base from V and 4 bases from J, with 7 bases between. Germline CDR1 is SEHNR and CDR2 is FQNEAQ (reference sequence). CDR3 nucleotide sequence: TGTGCCAGCAGCTTAGTCCCAGGAGAGACCCAGTACTTC. This translates into CASSLVPGETQYF.

The chain uses TRBV18 and TRBJ1-1, with a weak D call TRBD1 (5 bases). The CDR3 totals 16 residues. Trimming took off 1 base at V and 0 bases at J, with 12 bases between the two ends. Germline-derived CDR1 and CDR2 are KGHSH and LQKENI. CDR3 amino acids: CASSPLQQDMNTEAFF. CDR3 in DNA: TGTGCCAGCTCACCACTACAGCAGGACATGAACACTGAAGCTTTCTTT.

The CDR3 spells CASSTRTSGEETQYF. The CDR3 DNA reads TGTGCCAGCAGCACCAGGACTAGCGGGGAAGAGACCCAGTACTTC. The chain has TRBV7-2 and TRBJ2-5; 12 bases fit TRBD2. Trimming took 5 bases from V and 3 from J; bases not matched to a gene: 4. The germline V gene has CDR1 SGHTA and CDR2 FQGNSA. This CDR3 comprises 15 residues.

The chain joins TRBV30 to TRBJ2-2; D is perhaps TRBD1 (6 bases). The CDR3 runs 15 residues. Germline-derived CDR1 and CDR2 are GTSNPN and SVGIG (reference sequence). The V gene lost 3 bases and the J gene lost 6 bases, with 17 bases spanning the gap. The CDR3 DNA reads as TGTGCCTGGAGACCGGCCCTCAGGGGTTCCGGGGAGCTGTTTTTT. The encoded protein is CAWRPALRGSGELFF.

The rearrangement uses TRBV2 and TRBJ1-2; 7 bases map to TRBD1. Trimming cost V 4 bases and J 4 bases; bases outside gene matches: 6. The CDR3 contains 14 residues. Germline V gene data show CDR1 as SNHLY and CDR2 as FYNNEI. The CDR3 coding sequence is TGTGCCAGCAGTGTACAGGGGAAAGGCTATGGCTACACCTTC. It specifies CASSVQGKGYGYTF.

This clone was seen only a few times. The chain uses TRBV25-1 and TRBJ1-2; a weak D match, TRBD1 (5 bases). The CDR3 totals 12 residues. The V gene's germline CDR1 is MGHDK and CDR2 SYGVNS. The V end was cut by 5 bases, the J end by 7 bases, with 11 bases between. The CDR3 region is CASSLGGLGYTF. The DNA of the CDR3 is TGTGCCAGCAGTTTGGGGGGTCTTGGCTACACCTTC.

The J gene is TRBJ2-5, the V gene TRBV18, with D possibly being TRBD1 (6 bases). The length of the CDR3 is 15 residues. The germline CDR1 and CDR2 sequences are KGHSH and LQKENI. V was trimmed by 3 bases and J by 1 base, leaving 12 bases between them. The CDR3 region has the DNA TGTGCCAGCTCACCTCATAGGGGGAGCCAAGAGACCCAGTACTTC. This gives the protein CASSPHRGSQETQYF. Supplemented by reference TRBV18 and TRBJ2-5, the full variable domain reads NAGVMQNPRHLVRRRGQEARLRCSPMKGHSHVYWYRQLPEEGLKFMVYLQKENIIDESGMPKERFSAEFPKEGPSILRIQQVVRGDSAAYFCASSPHRGSQETQYFGPGTRLLVL.

The rearrangement joins TRBV27 to TRBJ1-5, with TRBD1 as a possible D gene (5 bases). Per germline, CDR1 MNHEY and CDR2 SMNVEV (reference sequence). V was trimmed by 10 bases and J by 5 bases, leaving 18 bases between them. This CDR3 is 14 amino acids long. The DNA of the CDR3 is TGTGCCACCTCCAAACAGGCCCCGGATCAGCCCCAGCATTTT. Protein: CATSKQAPDQPQHF.

This clone came up once. The rearrangement joins TRBV18 to TRBJ2-5, with D possibly TRBD1 on 5 matching bases. The CDR3 sequence is 15 residues long. The ends were cut back, 1 base at V and 2 bases at J, with 11 bases in the middle. Germline lookup yields CDR1 KGHSH and CDR2 LQKENI. DNA for the CDR3: TGTGCCAGCTCACCACGGAGTACAGGACAAGAGACCCAGTACTTC. This gives the protein CASSPRSTGQETQYF.

The CDR3 region is CAISDWDSANQPQHF. The CDR3 DNA follows: TGTGCCATCAGTGATTGGGACAGCGCCAATCAGCCCCAGCATTTT. The chain employs TRBV10-3 and TRBJ1-5; TRBD1 matches at 7 bases. V was clipped by 3 bases and J by 3 bases; unmatched bases: 5. This CDR3 is 15 amino acids long. The germline V gene encodes CDR1 ENHRY and CDR2 SYGVKD.

This clone showed up just once. The genes are TRBV11-2 and TRBJ1-1, with D maybe TRBD1 (5 bases). There are 14 residues in the CDR3. Germline loops: CDR1 SGHAT, CDR2 FQNNGV. V gave up 1 base and J gave up 4 bases, with 10 bases separating them. The CDR3 protein is CASSLGQTFTEAFF. Here the CDR3 DNA reads TGTGCCAGCAGCTTAGGACAGACTTTCACTGAAGCTTTCTTT. The entire variable domain, with the rest obtained from reference TRBV11-2 and TRBJ1-1, is as follows: EAGVAQSPRYKIIEKRQSVAFWCNPISGHATLYWYQQILGQGPKLLIQFQNNGVVDDSQLPKDRFSAERLKGVDSTLKIQPAKLEDSAVYLCASSLGQTFTEAFFGQGTRLTVV.

The chain couples TRBV14 to TRBJ1-6; D gene ambiguous. The germline V and J ends were trimmed by 4 bases and 10 bases, with 11 bases remaining between them. Germline V gene lookup returns CDR1 SGHDN and CDR2 FVKESK. This CDR3 is 13 amino acids long. CDR3 DNA sequence: TGTGCCAGCAGCCTTTCCCCAACATCACCCCTCCACTTT. It specifies CASSLSPTSPLHF. Variable domain in full (rest from reference TRBV14 and TRBJ1-6): EAGVTQFPSHSVIEKGQTVTLRCDPISGHDNLYWYRRVMGKEIKFLLHFVKESKQDESGMPNNRFLAERTGGTYSTLKVQPAELEDSGVYFCASSLSPTSPLHFGNGTRLTVT.

The chain has TRBV14 and TRBJ2-7; TRBD1 aligns across 7 bases. Germline CDR1 SGHDN, CDR2 FVKESK. The CDR3 length is 15 residues. V was pared by 5 bases and J by 1 base, with 8 bases of the junction left unmatched. CDR3 sequence: CASSSTPGQSYEQYF. The DNA for the CDR3 is TGTGCCAGCAGCTCAACCCCGGGACAGTCCTACGAGCAGTACTTC.

J is TRBJ1-1 and V is TRBV29-1, with a tentative D call TRBD1 (6 bases). The germline CDR1 and CDR2 sequences are SQVTM and ANQGSEA. Trimming removed 5 bases at V and 6 bases at J, with 16 bases between. This CDR3 contains 13 residues. The CDR3 nucleotides read TGCAGCGTTCAACAGGGTAGAACGGCTGAAGCTTTCTTT. This translates into CSVQQGRTAEAFF.

The table lists this clone with a count of one. The J gene is TRBJ2-7, the V gene TRBV18; no clear D gene. Germline-derived CDR1 and CDR2 are KGHSH and LQKENI. The CDR3 contains 15 residues. Trimming pared 3 bases from V and 3 bases from J, leaving 15 bases between. In DNA form, the CDR3 reads TGTGCCAGCTCACCTAAGAGTACACAGTTCTACGAGCAGTACTTC. Its translation: CASSPKSTQFYEQYF.

The V gene is TRBV5-4, the J gene TRBJ1-6, with a possible D match to TRBD1 (6 bases). V was shortened by 0 bases and J by 6 bases, with 13 bases between the two germline ends. The germline V gene encodes CDR1 SGHNT and CDR2 YYREEE (reference sequence). The CDR3 is made up of 16 amino acids. The CDR3 here is CASSLGQGTPNSPLHF. The CDR3 nucleotides read TGTGCCAGCAGCTTGGGTCAGGGGACACCTAATTCACCCCTCCACTTT.

CDR3 bases: TGTGCCAGCTCAACAGGGGCGAACACTGAAGCTTTCTTT. Residues: CASSTGANTEAFF. This chain links TRBV18 with TRBJ1-1; 7 bases are shared with TRBD1. CDR1 is KGHSH, CDR2 LQKENI, per germline. V was clipped by 5 bases and J by 1 base; unmatched bases: 1. CDR3 length: 13 residues. Drawing the rest from reference TRBV18 and TRBJ1-1, the complete variable domain is NAGVMQNPRHLVRRRGQEARLRCSPMKGHSHVYWYRQLPEEGLKFMVYLQKENIIDESGMPKERFSAEFPKEGPSILRIQQVVRGDSAAYFCASSTGANTEAFFGQGTRLTVV.

V is TRBV6-1 and J is TRBJ2-7; 9 nucleotides align to TRBD1. V was pared by 3 bases and J by 3 bases, with 6 bases of the junction left unmatched. The CDR3 consists of 15 residues. Per germline, CDR1 MNHNS and CDR2 SASEGT. The CDR3 region has the DNA TGTGCCAGCAGTGACCCGGGACAGGGAGTCTACGAGCAGTACTTC. Translation: CASSDPGQGVYEQYF.

The chain uses TRBV28 and TRBJ1-5; possible D gene TRBD1, 5 bases. Looked up from germline, CDR1 is MDHEN and CDR2 is SYDVKM. The CDR3 is 14 residues long. Trimming took 5 bases from V and 4 from J, leaving 12 bases between them. CDR3 in DNA: TGTGCCAGCAGTCTGGGACTCGGTAATCAGCCCCAGCATTTT. This sequence encodes CASSLGLGNQPQHF.

J is TRBJ1-4 and V is TRBV7-2, with D unresolved. This CDR3 region has 15 residues. CDR1 SGHTA and CDR2 FQGNSA come from the germline V gene. The V gene lost 3 bases and the J gene lost 4 bases, with 12 bases spanning the gap. DNA of the CDR3: TGTGCCAGCAGCTTGAGGGCCGCAAATAATGAAAAACTGTTTTTT. This encodes CASSLRAANNEKLFF.

This chain uses TRBV5-4 with TRBJ1-1; TRBD1 matches at 9 bases. With V trimmed by 6 bases and J by 5 bases, 5 bases remained unmatched. The germline gives CDR1 SGHNT, CDR2 YYREEE (reference sequence). CDR3 length: 13 residues. CDR3 sequence (DNA): TGTGCCAGCATGGGGACAGGGAAAACTGAAGCTTTCTTT. Protein: CASMGTGKTEAFF.

J is TRBJ2-7 and V is TRBV6-5, with D perhaps TRBD1 (5 bases). V was shortened by 6 bases and J by 4 bases, with 7 bases between the two germline ends. The CDR3 loop spans 11 amino acids. CDR1 is MNHEY and CDR2 is SVGAGI in the germline V gene. The CDR3 here is CASSRVYEQYF. DNA for the CDR3: TGTGCCAGCAGCAGGGTATACGAGCAGTACTTC.